This T cell receptor (beta chain) was recovered during a study of cytomegalovirus exposure and HLA in healthy donors. Germline V gene lookup returns CDR1 MNHEY and CDR2 SMNVEV (reference sequence). V lost 2 bases and J lost 6, with 5 bases in between. The CDR3 contains 12 residues. Healthy bone marrow donors supplied every sample. On this clone itself: As yet, its antigen is unknown.

Study-wide findings and caveats: Altogether, 160 or so TCR beta chains were recorded as cytomegalovirus-associated.

PCR was performed using 60 Vbeta and 13 Jbeta primers. Clones were read by immunoSEQ multiplex PCR, and TCRdb kept only the in-frame ones, dropping some. The repertoire holds about 260,000 clones, more than 55% seen once, with around 2% in the top ten. Sequenced material: PBMCs. The source of this sequence is a female donor in good health and CMV-seronegative. V is TRBV27 and J is TRBJ2-1; D is unresolved. CDR3 in amino acids: CASSLRANEQFF. The CDR3 nucleotides are TGTGCCAGCAGTTTAAGAGCCAATGAGCAGTTCTTC.